This TCR beta chain was identified during a study of blood T cells in healthy people across ages. Sample-barcoded 5' priming and a J-beta primer mix drove a second PCR of roughly 6 to 12 cycles. Each sample provided no less than 3 million CDR3-containing paired-end reads. TCRdb independently ran MiXCR on the 5' RACE reads; one entry per CDR3 protein. Of 920,000 or so distinct CDR3 sequences in the sample, 35% to 50% are singletons; the top ten hold approximately 20%. Per individual sample, total RNA of at least 5.5 micrograms was extracted. V was pared by 6 bases and J by 5 bases, with 1 base of the junction left unmatched. Germline assignment: CDR1 MGHDK and CDR2 SYGVNS. CDR3 length: 13 amino acids.

This TCR came from an older woman in good health. Sequencing was performed on blood. V is TRBV25-1 and J is TRBJ1-6; 7 bases fit TRBD1. The CDR3 nucleotides read TGTGCCAGCAGGGGGACAGATAATTCACCCCTCCACTTT. It translates to CASRGTDNSPLHF. The variable domain in full, completed from reference TRBV25-1 and TRBJ1-6, reads EADIYQTPRYLVIGTGKKITLECSQTMGHDKMYWYQQDPGMELHLIHYSYGVNSTEKGDLSSESTVSRIRTEHFPLTLESARPSHTSQYLCASRGTDNSPLHFGNGTRLTVT.